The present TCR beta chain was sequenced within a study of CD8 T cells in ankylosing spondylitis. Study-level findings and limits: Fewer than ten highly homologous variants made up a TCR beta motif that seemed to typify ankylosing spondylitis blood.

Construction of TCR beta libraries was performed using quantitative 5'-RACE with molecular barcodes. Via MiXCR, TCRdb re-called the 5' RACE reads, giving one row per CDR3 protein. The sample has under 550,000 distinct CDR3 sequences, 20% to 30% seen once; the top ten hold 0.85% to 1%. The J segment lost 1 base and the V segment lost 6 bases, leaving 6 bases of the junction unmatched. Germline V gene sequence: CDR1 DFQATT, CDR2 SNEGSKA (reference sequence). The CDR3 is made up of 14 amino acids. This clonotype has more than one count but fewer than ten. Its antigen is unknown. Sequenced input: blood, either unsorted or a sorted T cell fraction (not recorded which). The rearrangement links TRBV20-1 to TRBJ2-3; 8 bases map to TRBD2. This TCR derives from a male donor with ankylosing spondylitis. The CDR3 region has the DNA TGCAGTGCAAAGAGCGGGAGCCGCACAGATACGCAGTATTTT. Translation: CSAKSGSRTDTQYF.